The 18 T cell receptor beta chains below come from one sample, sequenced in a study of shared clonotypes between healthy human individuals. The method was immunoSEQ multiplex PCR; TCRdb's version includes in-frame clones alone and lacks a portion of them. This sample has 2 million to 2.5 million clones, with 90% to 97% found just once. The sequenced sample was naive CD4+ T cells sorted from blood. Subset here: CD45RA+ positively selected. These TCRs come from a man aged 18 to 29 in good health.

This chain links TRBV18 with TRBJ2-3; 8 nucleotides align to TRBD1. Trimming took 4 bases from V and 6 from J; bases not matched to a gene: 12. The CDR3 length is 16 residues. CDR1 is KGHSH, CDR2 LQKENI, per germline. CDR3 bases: TGTGCCAGCTCACAGGAAAAGACAGGGGCCGGGGATACGCAGTATTTT. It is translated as CASSQEKTGAGDTQYF.

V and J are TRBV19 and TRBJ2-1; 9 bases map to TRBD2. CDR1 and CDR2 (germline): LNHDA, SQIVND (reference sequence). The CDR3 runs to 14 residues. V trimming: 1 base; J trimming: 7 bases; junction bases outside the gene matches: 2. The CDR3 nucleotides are TGTGCCAGTAGTATAGGACTAGCGGCGAATGAGCAGTTCTTC. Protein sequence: CASSIGLAANEQFF.

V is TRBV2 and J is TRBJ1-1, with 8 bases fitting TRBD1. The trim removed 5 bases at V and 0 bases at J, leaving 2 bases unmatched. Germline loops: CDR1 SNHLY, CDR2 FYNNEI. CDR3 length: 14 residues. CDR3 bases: TGTGCCAGCAGTAAGGACAGGGTGAACACTGAAGCTTTCTTT. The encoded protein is CASSKDRVNTEAFF.

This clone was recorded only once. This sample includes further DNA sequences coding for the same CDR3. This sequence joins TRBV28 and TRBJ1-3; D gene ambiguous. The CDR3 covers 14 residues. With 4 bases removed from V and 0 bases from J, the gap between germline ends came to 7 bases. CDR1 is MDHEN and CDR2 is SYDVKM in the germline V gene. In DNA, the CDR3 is TGTGCCAGCAGTTCGAGGAGCTCTGGAAACACCATATATTTT. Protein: CASSSRSSGNTIYF. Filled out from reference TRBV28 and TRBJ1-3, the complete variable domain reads DVKVTQSSRYLVKRTGEKVFLECVQDMDHENMFWYRQDPGLGLRLIYFSYDVKMKEKGDIPEGYSVSREKKERFSLILESASTNQTSMYLCASSSRSSGNTIYFGEGSWLTVV.

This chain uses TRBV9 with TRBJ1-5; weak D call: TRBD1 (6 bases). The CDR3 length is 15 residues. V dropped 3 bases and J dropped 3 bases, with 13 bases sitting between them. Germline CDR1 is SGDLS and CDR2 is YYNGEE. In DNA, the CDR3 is TGTGCCAGCAGCGCAACGGACAGTACCAATCAGCCCCAGCATTTT. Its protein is CASSATDSTNQPQHF.

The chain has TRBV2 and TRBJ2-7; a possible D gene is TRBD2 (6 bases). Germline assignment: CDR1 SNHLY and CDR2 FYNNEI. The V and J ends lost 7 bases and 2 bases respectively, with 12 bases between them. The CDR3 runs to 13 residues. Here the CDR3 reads CASTLAEAYEQYF. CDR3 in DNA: TGTGCCAGCACCTTAGCGGAGGCCTACGAGCAGTACTTC.

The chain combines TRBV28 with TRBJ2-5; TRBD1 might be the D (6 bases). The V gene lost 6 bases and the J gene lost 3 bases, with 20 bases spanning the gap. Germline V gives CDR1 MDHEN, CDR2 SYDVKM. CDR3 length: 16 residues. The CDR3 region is CASRRGTRVGEETQYF. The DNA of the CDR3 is TGTGCCAGCAGGAGGGGGACGCGGGTCGGAGAAGAGACCCAGTACTTC. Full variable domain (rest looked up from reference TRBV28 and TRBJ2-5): DVKVTQSSRYLVKRTGEKVFLECVQDMDHENMFWYRQDPGLGLRLIYFSYDVKMKEKGDIPEGYSVSREKKERFSLILESASTNQTSMYLCASRRGTRVGEETQYFGPGTRLLVL.

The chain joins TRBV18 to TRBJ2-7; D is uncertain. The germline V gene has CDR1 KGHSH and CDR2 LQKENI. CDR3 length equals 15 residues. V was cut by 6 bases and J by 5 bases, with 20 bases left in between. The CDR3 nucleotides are TGTGCCAGCTCTGTACGGGCAACGGTAGGTGACGAGCAGTACTTC. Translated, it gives CASSVRATVGDEQYF.

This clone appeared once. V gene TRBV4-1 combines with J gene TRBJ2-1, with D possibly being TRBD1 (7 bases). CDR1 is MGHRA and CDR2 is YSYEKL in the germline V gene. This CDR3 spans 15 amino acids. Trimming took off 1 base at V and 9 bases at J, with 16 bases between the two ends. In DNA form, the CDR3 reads TGCGCCAGCAGCCAAGTGGGGGGACAGACTAGTGAGCAGTTCTTC. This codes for CASSQVGGQTSEQFF.

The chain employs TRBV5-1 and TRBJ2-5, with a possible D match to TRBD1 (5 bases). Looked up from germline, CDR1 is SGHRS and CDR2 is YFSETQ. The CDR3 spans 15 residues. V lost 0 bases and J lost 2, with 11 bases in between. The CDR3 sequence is CASSLDAGSQETQYF. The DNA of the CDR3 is TGCGCCAGCAGCTTGGACGCAGGGTCTCAAGAGACCCAGTACTTC.

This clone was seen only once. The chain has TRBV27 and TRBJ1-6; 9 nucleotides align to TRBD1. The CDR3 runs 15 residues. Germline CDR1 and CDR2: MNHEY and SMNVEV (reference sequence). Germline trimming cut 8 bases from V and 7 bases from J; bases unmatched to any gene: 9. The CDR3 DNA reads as TGTGCCAGCCGAGGGTTCGGGACAGGGAATTCACCCCTCCACTTT. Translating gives CASRGFGTGNSPLHF.

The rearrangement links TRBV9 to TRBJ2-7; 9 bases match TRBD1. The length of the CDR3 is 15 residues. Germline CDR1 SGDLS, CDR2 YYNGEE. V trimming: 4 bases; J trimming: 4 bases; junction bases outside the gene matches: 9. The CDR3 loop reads CASSRQGQGLYEQYF. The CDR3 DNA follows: TGTGCCAGCAGCCGCCAGGGACAGGGACTTTACGAGCAGTACTTC.

In DNA form, the CDR3 reads TGCGCCAGCAGCTTTATAACAGGACAGAACTATGGCTACACCTTC. It codes for CASSFITGQNYGYTF. V gene TRBV5-1 combines with J gene TRBJ1-2; D is possibly TRBD1 (6 bases). CDR3 length equals 15 residues. Deletions cut 2 bases from V and 2 bases from J, with 13 bases between. Germline V gives CDR1 SGHRS, CDR2 YFSETQ.

In nucleotides, the CDR3 is TGTGCCAGCAGTTACTCATTGGCGGGGCAGCCCCAGCATTTT. Protein: CASSYSLAGQPQHF. V is TRBV6-6 and J is TRBJ1-5; no definite D call. Germline V gene sequence: CDR1 MNHNY, CDR2 SVGAGI (reference sequence). Trimming removed 0 bases from V and 7 bases from J, with 10 bases in between. This CDR3 region has 14 residues.

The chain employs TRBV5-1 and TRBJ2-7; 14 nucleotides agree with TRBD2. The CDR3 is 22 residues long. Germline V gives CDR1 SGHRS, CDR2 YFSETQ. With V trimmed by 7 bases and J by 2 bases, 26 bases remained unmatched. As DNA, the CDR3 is TGCGCCAGCCCCGTTGGACAGGGCAGGGGACTAGCGGGAGATAGCCCTCCCTACGAGCAGTACTTC. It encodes CASPVGQGRGLAGDSPPYEQYF.

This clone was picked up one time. The chain's CDR3 is CASSLEGVATEAFF. The CDR3 coding sequence is TGCGCCAGCAGCTTGGAGGGGGTGGCAACTGAAGCTTTCTTT. The chain employs TRBV5-1 and TRBJ1-1, with D possibly TRBD1 on 6 matching bases. This CDR3 spans 14 amino acids. Trimming shortened V by 0 bases and J by 5 bases, and 11 bases separated the two germline ends. Per the germline V gene, CDR1 is SGHRS and CDR2 is YFSETQ. The variable domain in full, with the rest retrieved from reference TRBV5-1 and TRBJ1-1, is KAGVTQTPRYLIKTRGQQVTLSCSPISGHRSVSWYQQTPGQGLQFLFEYFSETQRNKGNFPGRFSGRQFSNSRSEMNVSTLELGDSALYLCASSLEGVATEAFFGQGTRLTVV.

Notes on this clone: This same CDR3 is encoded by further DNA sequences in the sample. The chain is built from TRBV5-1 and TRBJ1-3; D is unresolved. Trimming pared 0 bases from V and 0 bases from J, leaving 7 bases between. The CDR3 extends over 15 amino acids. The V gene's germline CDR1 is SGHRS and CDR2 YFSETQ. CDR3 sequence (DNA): TGCGCCAGCAGCTTGGAAGGCGACTCTGGAAACACCATATATTTT. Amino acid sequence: CASSLEGDSGNTIYF.

The CDR3, as DNA: TGTGCCAGCATGGTGGCCTATAATTCACCCCTCCACTTT. This sequence encodes CASMVAYNSPLHF. The chain recombines TRBV6-6 with TRBJ1-6; no firm D call. Trimming stripped 7 bases from V and 2 bases from J, with 6 bases between. Germline values: CDR1 MNHNY, CDR2 SVGAGI (reference sequence). The CDR3 runs 13 residues.